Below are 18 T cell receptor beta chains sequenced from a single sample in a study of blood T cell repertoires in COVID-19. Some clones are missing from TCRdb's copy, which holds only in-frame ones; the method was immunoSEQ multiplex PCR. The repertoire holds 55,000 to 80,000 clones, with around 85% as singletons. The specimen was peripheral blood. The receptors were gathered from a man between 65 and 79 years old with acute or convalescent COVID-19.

CDR3 loop: CATESGYGGYTF. CDR3 sequence (DNA): TGTGCCACCGAATCGGGGTATGGAGGCTACACCTTC. This sequence joins TRBV5-6 and TRBJ1-2; D is unclear. CDR1 is SGHDT and CDR2 is YYEEEE in the germline V gene. The CDR3 loop spans 12 amino acids. The V end was cut by 9 bases, the J end by 8 bases, with 17 bases between.

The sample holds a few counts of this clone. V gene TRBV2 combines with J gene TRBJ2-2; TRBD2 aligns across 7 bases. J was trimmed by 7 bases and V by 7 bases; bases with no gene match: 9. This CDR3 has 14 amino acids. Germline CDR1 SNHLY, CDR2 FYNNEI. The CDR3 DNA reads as TGTGCCAGCAAGAAAAGCGGGGCCGACGGGGAGCTGTTTTTT. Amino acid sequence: CASKKSGADGELFF.

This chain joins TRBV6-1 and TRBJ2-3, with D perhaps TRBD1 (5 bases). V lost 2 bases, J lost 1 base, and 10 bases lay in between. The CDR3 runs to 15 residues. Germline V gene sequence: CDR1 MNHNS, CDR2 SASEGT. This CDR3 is CASSERQSGTDTQYF. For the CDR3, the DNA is TGTGCCAGCAGTGAAAGACAGTCGGGCACAGATACGCAGTATTTT.

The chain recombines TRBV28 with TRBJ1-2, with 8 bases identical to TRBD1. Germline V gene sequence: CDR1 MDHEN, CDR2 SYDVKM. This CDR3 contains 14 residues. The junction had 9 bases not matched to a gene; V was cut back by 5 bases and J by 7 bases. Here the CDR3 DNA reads TGTGCCAGCAGTCGCGCTCAGGGGGCGGGTGGCTACACCTTC. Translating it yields CASSRAQGAGGYTF.

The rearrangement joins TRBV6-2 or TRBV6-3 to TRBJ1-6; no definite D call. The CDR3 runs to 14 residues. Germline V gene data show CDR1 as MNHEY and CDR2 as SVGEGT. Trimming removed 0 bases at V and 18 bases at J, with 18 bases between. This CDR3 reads CASSYSTSGGLNHF. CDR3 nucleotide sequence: TGTGCCAGCAGTTACTCGACGTCAGGCGGGCTAAACCACTTT.

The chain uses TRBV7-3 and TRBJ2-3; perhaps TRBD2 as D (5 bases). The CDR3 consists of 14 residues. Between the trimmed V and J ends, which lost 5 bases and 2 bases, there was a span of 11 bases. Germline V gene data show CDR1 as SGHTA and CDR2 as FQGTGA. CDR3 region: CASSQEALTDTQYF. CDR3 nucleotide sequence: TGTGCCAGCAGCCAGGAGGCCCTCACAGATACGCAGTATTTT. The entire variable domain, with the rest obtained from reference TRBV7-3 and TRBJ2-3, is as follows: GAGVSQTPSNKVTEKGKYVELRCDPISGHTALYWYRQSLGQGPEFLIYFQGTGAADDSGLPNDRFFAVRPEGSVSTLKIQRTERGDSAVYLCASSQEALTDTQYFGPGTRLTVL.

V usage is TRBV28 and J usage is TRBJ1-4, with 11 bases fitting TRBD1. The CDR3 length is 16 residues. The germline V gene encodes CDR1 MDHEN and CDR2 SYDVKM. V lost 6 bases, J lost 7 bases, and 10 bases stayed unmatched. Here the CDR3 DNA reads TGTGCCAGCAGAGTAATCCGGACAGGGGGCCGTGAAAAACTGTTTTTT. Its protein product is CASRVIRTGGREKLFF.

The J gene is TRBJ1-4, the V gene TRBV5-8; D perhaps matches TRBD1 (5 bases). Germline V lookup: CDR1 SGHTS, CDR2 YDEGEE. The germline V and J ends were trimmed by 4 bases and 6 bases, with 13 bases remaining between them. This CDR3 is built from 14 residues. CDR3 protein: CASSTRTYHEKLFF. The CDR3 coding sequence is TGTGCCAGCAGCACGCGGACATATCATGAAAAACTGTTTTTT.

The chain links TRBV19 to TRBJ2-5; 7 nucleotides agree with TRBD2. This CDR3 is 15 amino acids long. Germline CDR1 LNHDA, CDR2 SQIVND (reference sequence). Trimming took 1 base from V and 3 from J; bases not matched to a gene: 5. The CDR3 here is CASSIAVAGEETQYF. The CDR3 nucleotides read TGTGCCAGTAGTATAGCTGTTGCGGGAGAAGAGACCCAGTACTTC.

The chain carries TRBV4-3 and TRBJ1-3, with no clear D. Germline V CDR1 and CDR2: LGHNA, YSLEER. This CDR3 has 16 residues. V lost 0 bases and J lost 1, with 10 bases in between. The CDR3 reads CASSQDLSVSGNTIYF. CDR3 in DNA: TGCGCCAGCAGCCAAGATCTTTCCGTTTCTGGAAACACCATATATTTT.

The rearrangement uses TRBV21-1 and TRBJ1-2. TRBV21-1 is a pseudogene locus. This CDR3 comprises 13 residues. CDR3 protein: CASNPGDNYGYTF. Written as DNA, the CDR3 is TGTGCCAGCAACCCGGGGGATAACTATGGCTACACCTTC.

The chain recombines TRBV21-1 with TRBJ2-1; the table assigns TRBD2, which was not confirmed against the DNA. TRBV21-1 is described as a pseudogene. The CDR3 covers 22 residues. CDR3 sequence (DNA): TGTGCCAGCAGCAGGGTCCCTATAGCGGGAGGGATTATTAAGAGCTCCTACAATGAGCAGTTCTTC. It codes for CASSRVPIAGGIIKSSYNEQFF.

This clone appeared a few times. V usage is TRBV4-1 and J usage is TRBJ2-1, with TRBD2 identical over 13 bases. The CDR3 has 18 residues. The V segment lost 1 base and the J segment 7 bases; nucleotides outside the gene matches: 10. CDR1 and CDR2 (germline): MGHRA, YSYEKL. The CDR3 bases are TGCGCCAGCAGCCAAGTCGACATGGGACTAGCGGGAAGGAATGAGCAGTTCTTC. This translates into CASSQVDMGLAGRNEQFF.

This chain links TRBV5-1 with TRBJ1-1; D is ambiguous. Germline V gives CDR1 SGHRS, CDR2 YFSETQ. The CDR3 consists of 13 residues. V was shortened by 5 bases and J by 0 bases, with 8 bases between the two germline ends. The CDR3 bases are TGCGCCAGCAGTTCTGCAGTGAACACTGAAGCTTTCTTT. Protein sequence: CASSSAVNTEAFF.

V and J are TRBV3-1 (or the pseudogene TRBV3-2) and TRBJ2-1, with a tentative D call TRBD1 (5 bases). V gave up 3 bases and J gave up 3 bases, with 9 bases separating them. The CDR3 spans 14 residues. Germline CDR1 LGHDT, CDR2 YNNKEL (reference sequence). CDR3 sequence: CASSHGQGYNEQFF. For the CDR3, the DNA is TGTGCCAGCAGCCACGGGCAGGGCTACAATGAGCAGTTCTTC.

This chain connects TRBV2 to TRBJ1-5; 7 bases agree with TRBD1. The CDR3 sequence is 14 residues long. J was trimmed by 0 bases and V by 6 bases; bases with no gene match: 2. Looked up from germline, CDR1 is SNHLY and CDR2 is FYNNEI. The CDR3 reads CASRGDSSNQPQHF. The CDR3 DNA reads TGTGCCAGCAGGGGGGACAGTAGCAATCAGCCCCAGCATTTT.

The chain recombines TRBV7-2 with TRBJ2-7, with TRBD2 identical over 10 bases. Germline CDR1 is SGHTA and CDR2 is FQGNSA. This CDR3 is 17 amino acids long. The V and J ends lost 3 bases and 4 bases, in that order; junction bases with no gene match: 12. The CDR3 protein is CASSLVGQAGGGYEQYF. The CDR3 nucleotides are TGTGCCAGCAGCTTGGTTGGACAAGCGGGGGGGGGATACGAGCAGTACTTC.

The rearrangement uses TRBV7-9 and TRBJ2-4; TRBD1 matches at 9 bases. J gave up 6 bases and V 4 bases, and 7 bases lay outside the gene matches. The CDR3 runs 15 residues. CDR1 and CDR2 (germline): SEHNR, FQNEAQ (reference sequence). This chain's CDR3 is CASSSDRGVGNIQYF. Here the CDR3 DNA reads TGTGCCAGCAGCTCGGACAGGGGAGTAGGAAACATTCAGTACTTC.